The clone carrying this T cell receptor beta chain has only one observation. These data are taken from a study of T cell responses to AZD1222 COVID-19 vaccine. The CDR3 has 15 amino acids. Trimming removed 6 bases from V and 4 bases from J, with 16 bases in between. Germline V gene sequence: CDR1 SNHLY, CDR2 FYNNEI. Second-dose recipients at about 4 or about 12 weeks were treated as one pooled group. The assay was immunoSEQ multiplex PCR, and TCRdb's table has in-frame clones only and misses some. Of more than 70,000 clones in the sample, about 89% are singletons; the top ten hold roughly 4.9%. This specimen was peripheral blood, taken 28 days after the second AZD1222 dose. The sequence derives from an adult who received the AZD1222 COVID-19 vaccine. The chain uses TRBV2 and TRBJ2-1; D may correspond to TRBD1 or TRBD2 (5 bases each). CDR3 loop: CASSRRLGEYNEQFF. For the CDR3, the DNA is TGTGCCAGCAGCCGGCGACTGGGGGAGTACAATGAGCAGTTCTTC.